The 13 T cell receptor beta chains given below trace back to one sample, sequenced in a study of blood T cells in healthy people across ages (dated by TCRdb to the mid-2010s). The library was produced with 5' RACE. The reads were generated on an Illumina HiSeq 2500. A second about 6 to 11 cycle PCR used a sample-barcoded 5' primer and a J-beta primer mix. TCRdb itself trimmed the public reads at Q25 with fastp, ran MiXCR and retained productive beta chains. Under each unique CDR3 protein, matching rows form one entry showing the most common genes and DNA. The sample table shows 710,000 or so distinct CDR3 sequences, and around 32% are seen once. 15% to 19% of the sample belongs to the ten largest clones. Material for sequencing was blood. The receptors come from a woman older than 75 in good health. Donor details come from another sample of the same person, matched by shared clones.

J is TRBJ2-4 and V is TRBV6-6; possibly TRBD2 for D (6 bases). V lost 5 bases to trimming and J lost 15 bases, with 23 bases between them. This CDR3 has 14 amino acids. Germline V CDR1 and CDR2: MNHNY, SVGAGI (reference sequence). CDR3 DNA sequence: TGTGCCAGCAGTACGGGGCGGGGTCCGGAAGAGCGGTACTTC. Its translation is CASSTGRGPEERYF.

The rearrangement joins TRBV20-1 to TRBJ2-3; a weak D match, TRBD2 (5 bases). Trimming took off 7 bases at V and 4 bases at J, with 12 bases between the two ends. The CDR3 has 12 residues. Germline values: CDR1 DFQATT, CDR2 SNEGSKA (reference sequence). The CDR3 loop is CSEKGAADTQYF. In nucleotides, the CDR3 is TGCAGTGAAAAGGGAGCGGCAGATACGCAGTATTTT.

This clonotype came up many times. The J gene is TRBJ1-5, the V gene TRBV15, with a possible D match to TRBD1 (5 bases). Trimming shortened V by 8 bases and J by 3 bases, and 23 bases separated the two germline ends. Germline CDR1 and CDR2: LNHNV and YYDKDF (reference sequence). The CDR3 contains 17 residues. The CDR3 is CATPVEERGAFNQPQHF. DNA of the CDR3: TGTGCCACCCCCGTGGAGGAGAGAGGGGCCTTCAATCAGCCCCAGCATTTT.

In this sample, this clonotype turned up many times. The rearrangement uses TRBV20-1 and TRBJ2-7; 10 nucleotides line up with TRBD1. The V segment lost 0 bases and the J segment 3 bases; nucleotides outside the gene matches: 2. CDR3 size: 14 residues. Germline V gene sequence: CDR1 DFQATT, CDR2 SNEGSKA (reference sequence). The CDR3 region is CSARDRTGGYEQYF. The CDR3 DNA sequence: TGCAGTGCTAGAGATAGGACAGGGGGCTACGAGCAGTACTTC.

The CDR3 region is CSVRISSTDTQYF. CDR3 nucleotides: TGCAGTGTCCGTATATCTAGCACAGATACGCAGTATTTT. The genes are TRBV20-1 and TRBJ2-3; D remains ambiguous. CDR3 size: 13 residues. From germline, CDR1 is DFQATT and CDR2 SNEGSKA (reference sequence). The V and J ends lost 7 bases and 0 bases respectively, with 11 bases between them.

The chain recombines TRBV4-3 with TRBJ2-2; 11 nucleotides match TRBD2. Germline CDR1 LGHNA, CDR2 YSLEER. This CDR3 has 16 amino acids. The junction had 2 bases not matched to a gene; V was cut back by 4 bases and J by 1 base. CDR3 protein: CASSRGLAGNTGELFF. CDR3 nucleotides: TGCGCCAGCAGCCGCGGACTAGCGGGGAACACCGGGGAGCTGTTTTTT.

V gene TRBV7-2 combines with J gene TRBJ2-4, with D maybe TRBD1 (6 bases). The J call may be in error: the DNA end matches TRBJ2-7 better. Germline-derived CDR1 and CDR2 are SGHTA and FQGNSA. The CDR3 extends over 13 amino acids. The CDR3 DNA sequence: TGTGCCAGCAGCTTCCAGGGGAAGCACGAGCAGTACTTC. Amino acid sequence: CASSFQGKHEQYF.

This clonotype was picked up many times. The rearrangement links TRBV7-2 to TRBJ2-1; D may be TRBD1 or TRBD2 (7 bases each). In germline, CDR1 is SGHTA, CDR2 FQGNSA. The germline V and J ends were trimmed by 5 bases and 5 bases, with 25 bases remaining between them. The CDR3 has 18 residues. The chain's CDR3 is CASSRGVAGGTRDNEQFF. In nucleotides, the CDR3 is TGTGCCAGCAGCCGGGGGGTGGCAGGGGGAACGAGGGACAATGAGCAGTTCTTC.

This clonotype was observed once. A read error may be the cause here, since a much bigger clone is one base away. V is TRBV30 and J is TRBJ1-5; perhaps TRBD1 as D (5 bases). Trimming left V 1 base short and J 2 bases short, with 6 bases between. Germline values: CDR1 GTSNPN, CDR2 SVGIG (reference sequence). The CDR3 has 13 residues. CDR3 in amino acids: CAWSEQGNQPQHF. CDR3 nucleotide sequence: TGTGCCTGGAGTGAACAGGGCAATCAGCCCCAGCATTTT. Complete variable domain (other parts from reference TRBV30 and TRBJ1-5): SQTIHQWPATLVQPVGSPLSLECTVEGTSNPNLYWYRQAAGRGLQLLFYSVGIGQISSEVPQNLSASRPQDRQFILSSKKLLLSDSGFYLCAWSEQGNQPQHFGDGTRLSIL.

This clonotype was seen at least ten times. CDR3 bases: TGTGCCAGCGGACGGACCGCTGGAAACGAGCAGTACTTC. It is translated as CASGRTAGNEQYF. The V gene is TRBV6-5, the J gene TRBJ2-7; D is ambiguous. CDR1 is MNHEY, CDR2 SVGAGI, per germline. The V gene lost 8 bases and the J gene lost 5 bases, with 16 bases spanning the gap. The CDR3 consists of 13 residues.

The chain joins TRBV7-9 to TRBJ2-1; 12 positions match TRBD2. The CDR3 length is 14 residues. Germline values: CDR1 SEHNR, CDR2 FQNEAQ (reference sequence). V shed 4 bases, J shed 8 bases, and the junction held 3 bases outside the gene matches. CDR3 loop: CASSSSGGAHEQFF. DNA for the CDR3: TGTGCCAGCAGCTCTAGCGGGGGGGCGCATGAGCAGTTCTTC.

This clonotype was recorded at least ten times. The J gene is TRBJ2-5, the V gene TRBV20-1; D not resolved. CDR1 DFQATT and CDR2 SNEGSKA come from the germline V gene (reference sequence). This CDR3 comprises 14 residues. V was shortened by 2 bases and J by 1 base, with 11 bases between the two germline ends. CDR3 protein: CSARLLRSQETQYF. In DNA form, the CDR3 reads TGCAGTGCTAGACTCTTGAGGTCCCAAGAGACCCAGTACTTC.

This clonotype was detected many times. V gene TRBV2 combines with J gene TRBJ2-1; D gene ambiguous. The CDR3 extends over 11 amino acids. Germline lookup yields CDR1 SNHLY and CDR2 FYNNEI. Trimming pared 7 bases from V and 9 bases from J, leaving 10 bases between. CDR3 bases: TGTGCCAGCACAGTTAGTCGTGAGCAGTTCTTC. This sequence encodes CASTVSREQFF.